The rows below give T cell receptor beta chains drawn from one sample of a study of TIL therapy for anti-PD-1-resistant metastatic lung cancer. Produced via immunoSEQ multiplex PCR; TCRdb's table is partial and in-frame only. The sample holds just over 45,000 clones, 79% seen once. The specimen was blood, collected at baseline. Receptors originate from a man aged 70 or older with non-small cell lung cancer. Each CDR3 is given with its conserved first and last residue. A D gene is named only where the DNA matches it firmly. Where a row states a size, it is once, few, many or the class of an expanded clone; other rows omit it.

TRBD1 few TRBJ1-6 TRBV19 TGTGCCAGTACCCCCTTCGGGACAGCTTCCAATTCACCCCTCCACTTT CASTPFGTASNSPLHF
- - TRBJ2-5 TRBV29-1 TGCAGCGTTGCCCCAGGGGGGGGTACCGGGACCCAGTACTTC CSVAPGGGTGTQYF
- - TRBJ2-1 TRBV7-3 TGTGCCAGCAGCTTAGGAGCGGCATTAAACCGACCCCAGAGTGAGCAGTTCTTC CASSLGAALNRPQSEQFF
TRBD2 - TRBJ2-1 TRBV7-8 TGTGCCAGCAGCCCGAGAGCGGGAGGGGGTGAGCAGTTCTTC CASSPRAGGGEQFF
- - TRBJ1-1 TRBV9 TGTGCCAGCAGCGTAGGGGGGAGGGACGCGAGTGTGGCTGAAGCTTTCTTT CASSVGGRDASVAEAFF
- few TRBJ1-2 TRBV4-3 TGCGCCAGCAGCCAAACCGAGGGGAGTCGCGGCTATGGCTACACCTTC CASSQTEGSRGYGYTF
- - TRBJ2-5 TRBV6-6 TGTGCCAGCAGTTACCCACCACAAGAGACCCAGTACTTC CASSYPPQETQYF
TRBD2 once TRBJ2-2 TRBV10-3 TGTGCCATCAGTGGAAGGTCGGCGGGAGGGCCTAGCGGGGAGCTGTTTTTT CAISGRSAGGPSGELFF
- - TRBJ2-1 TRBV27 TGTGCCAGCAGTTTACAAGGGTTTGAGCAGTTCTTC CASSLQGFEQFF
- few TRBJ2-7 TRBV10-3 TGTGCCATCAGTGGAGAAGAAGATTACGAGCAGTACTTC CAISGEEDYEQYF
TRBD2 once TRBJ2-2 TRBV11-2 TGTGCCAGCAGCCCTACTAGCGGGAGATCGGCCGGGGAGCTGTTTTTT CASSPTSGRSAGELFF
TRBD1 few TRBJ1-5 TRBV28 TGTGCCAGCAGTACAGGGACAGGGGGTGGAAGACAGCCCCAGCATTTT CASSTGTGGGRQPQHF
- - TRBJ1-2 TRBV2 TGTGCCAGCAGTGAGAACATTCGAGGGGGTGGCTACACCTTC CASSENIRGGGYTF
- - TRBJ1-2 TRBV11-2 TGTGCCAGCAGCTTAGGCAGGGTTGATTATGGCTACACCTTC CASSLGRVDYGYTF
- - TRBJ2-2 TRBV4-2 TGTGCCAGCAGCCAAGACTACAACACCGGGGAGCTGTTTTTT CASSQDYNTGELFF
TRBD1 few TRBJ1-4 TRBV18 TGTGCCAGCTCACCACTCCCAGGGGGAGCAACTAATGAAAAACTGTTTTTT CASSPLPGGATNEKLFF
- - TRBJ2-7 TRBV27 TGTGCCAGCAGTTTCAGCGACGGGACCTACGAGCAGTACTTC CASSFSDGTYEQYF
TRBD1 - TRBJ2-3 TRBV28 TGTGCCAGTTGGGACAGGGGGCAGACAGATACGCAGTATTTT CASWDRGQTDTQYF
- once TRBJ1-1 TRBV5-1 TGCGCCAGCAGCTTGATTAATATGAACACTGAAGCTTTCTTT CASSLINMNTEAFF
TRBD1 - TRBJ1-2 TRBV2 TGTGCCAGCGTCCGGACAGGGAACTATGGCTACACCTTC CASVRTGNYGYTF
TRBD1 - TRBJ2-1 TRBV4-2 TGTGCCAGCAGCCAACAGGGGGACAATGAGCAGTTCTTC CASSQQGDNEQFF
TRBD2 - TRBJ2-1 TRBV6-6 TGTGCCAGCAGTTCCCCCACACTAGCGGGAGAGGGGGAGCAGTTCTTC CASSSPTLAGEGEQFF
TRBD1 - TRBJ1-3 TRBV11-3 TGTGCCAGCAGCCCCCCTCTCCCCGGACAGGCTGGAAACACCATATATTTT CASSPPLPGQAGNTIYF
TRBD1 - TRBJ2-5 TRBV25-1 TGTGCCAGCAGGGGGGACAGGGGGAAACAAGAGACCCAGTACTTC CASRGDRGKQETQYF
- once TRBJ2-7 TRBV6-1 TGTGCCAGCAGTACTCGGGACTTGCTGTACTTC CASSTRDLLYF
- once TRBJ2-7 TRBV2 TGTGCCAGCACCATGACTACTGTCTCCTACGAGCAGTACTTC CASTMTTVSYEQYF
- few TRBJ2-3 TRBV7-3 TGTGCCAGCAGCACCCCTTCTACAGATACGCAGTATTTT CASSTPSTDTQYF
- once TRBJ1-3 TRBV15 TGTGCCACCAGCAGAGGAGGGGATGGAAACACCATATATTTT CATSRGGDGNTIYF
- few TRBJ1-5 TRBV7-9 TGTGCCAGCAGTCCCGATGGGCAGCACAATCAGCCCCAGCATTTT CASSPDGQHNQPQHF
TRBD2 once TRBJ2-3 TRBV15 TGTGCCACCAGCAGAGGCCGGGAGGTGACAGATACGCAGTATTTT CATSRGREVTDTQYF
TRBD2 - TRBJ2-2 TRBV9 TGTGCCAGCAGCGCTAGGACTAGCGGGGAGAGCGGGGAGCTGTTTTTT CASSARTSGESGELFF
- - TRBJ2-2 TRBV28 TGTGCCAGCAGTTTCGGGGCGACCGGGGAGCTGTTTTTT CASSFGATGELFF
- - TRBJ2-3 TRBV18 TGTGCCAGCTCACCGGACGGTACAGATACGCAGTATTTT CASSPDGTDTQYF
- - TRBJ2-3 TRBV5-1 TGCGCCAGCAGCTTGAAGGGGCTGGACACAGATACGCAGTATTTT CASSLKGLDTDTQYF
- - TRBJ1-2 TRBV5-6 TGTGCCAGCAGCTTGAACAGGGACGGCTACACCTTC CASSLNRDGYTF
TRBD2 once TRBJ2-3 TRBV5-4 TGTGCCAGCAGCACAACTAGCGGAAGGACTACAGATACGCAGTATTTT CASSTTSGRTTDTQYF
TRBD2 - TRBJ2-1 TRBV9 TGTGCCAGCAGCGGACTAGCGGGAGGGCGGAATGAGCAGTTCTTC CASSGLAGGRNEQFF
TRBD1 once TRBJ1-3 TRBV5-4 TGTGCCAGCAGTCGGACAGGGAAGACCTCTGGAAACACCATATATTTT CASSRTGKTSGNTIYF
TRBD2 - TRBJ2-3 TRBV7-2 TGTGCCAGCAGCCCGGGACTAGCGAGGGATACGCAGTATTTT CASSPGLARDTQYF
- - TRBJ2-5 TRBV30 TGTGCCTGGAGGATCCCGGCAATGGAGACCCAGTACTTC CAWRIPAMETQYF